The clone carrying this T cell receptor beta chain was observed a single time. Its antigen is not identified. This CDR3 comprises 13 residues. CDR1 is SEHNR, CDR2 FQNEAQ, per germline (reference sequence). V was clipped by 10 bases and J by 2 bases; unmatched bases: 6. This entry comes from a study of T cell repertoires in cytomegalovirus infection. On the study more broadly: Recently identified HLA-C-restricted CMV epitopes and well-studied HLA-B-restricted CMV epitopes were used by the study. From public TCR beta signatures came an indication of both CMV infection and matching HLA type. Study findings and constraints: CMV-specific TCR beta clonotypes restricted by HLA-C dominated the ex vivo response. Adding up the frequency of public TCR beta families identified people who carried CMV plus the relevant HLA.

TCRdb re-called the reads with MiXCR, one entry per CDR3 protein. This sample has 900,000 to 950,000 distinct CDR3 sequences, with approximately 32% found just once. The TCR sequence derives from a human donor in good health (CMV status not recorded). Some clones in this sample may be carry-over from other donors' samples. The material was cultured CD8+ T cells from PBMCs, obtained from culture after CMV antigen stimulation. The V and J genes are TRBV7-9 and TRBJ2-7; 9 bases are a match to TRBD1. CDR3 residues: CATSGDRAYEQYV. As DNA, the CDR3 is TGTGCCACCTCGGGGGACAGGGCCTACGAGCAGTACGTC.